The 26 T cell receptor beta chains in this list originate from one sample, sequenced in a study of T cells after yellow fever vaccination. In TCRdb, the 5' RACE reads were re-called with MiXCR into one record per CDR3 protein. The sample yields approximately 550,000 distinct CDR3 sequences, 15% to 20% seen once. The sequencing used PBMCs, collected 15 days after the yellow fever booster vaccination. These receptor sequences come from a man in his thirties or forties who received the YFV17D yellow fever vaccine.

The chain recombines TRBV27 with TRBJ1-1; 7 bases fit TRBD1. This CDR3 is built from 14 residues. The V segment lost 8 bases and the J segment 1 base; nucleotides outside the gene matches: 7. Germline V gene data show CDR1 as MNHEY and CDR2 as SMNVEV (reference sequence). CDR3 sequence (DNA): TGTGCCAGCCGCCGTGGGACAGAGAACACTGAAGCTTTCTTT. This codes for CASRRGTENTEAFF.

The chain recombines TRBV20-1 with TRBJ2-3, with unresolved D. The germline V and J ends were trimmed by 5 bases and 3 bases, with 9 bases remaining between them. CDR3 length equals 12 residues. CDR1 and CDR2 from the germline V gene are DFQATT and SNEGSKA (reference sequence). DNA for the CDR3: TGCAGTGCTCCCCGGCTGACAGATACGCAGTATTTT. Residues: CSAPRLTDTQYF.

V is TRBV7-3 and J is TRBJ2-2; 7 bases are shared with TRBD2. The CDR3 length is 17 residues. CDR1 and CDR2 from the germline V gene are SGHTA and FQGTGA. J gave up 4 bases and V 0 bases, and 8 bases lay outside the gene matches. CDR3 in amino acids: CASSLTMLAAGTGELFF. CDR3 bases: TGTGCCAGCAGCTTAACGATGCTAGCGGCGGGCACCGGGGAGCTGTTTTTT.

The rearrangement links TRBV20-1 to TRBJ2-2; D ambiguous. Trimming took off 5 bases at V and 4 bases at J, with 11 bases between the two ends. This CDR3 is built from 13 residues. CDR1 and CDR2 from the germline V gene are DFQATT and SNEGSKA (reference sequence). The CDR3 sequence is CSAPIGSTGELFF. CDR3 DNA sequence: TGCAGTGCTCCTATAGGGTCCACCGGGGAGCTGTTTTTT.

This clonotype appeared a few times. This sequence joins TRBV29-1 and TRBJ2-5; TRBD2 matches at 10 bases. CDR3 length: 14 residues. The germline V gene encodes CDR1 SQVTM and CDR2 ANQGSEA. V dropped 4 bases and J dropped 3; count of bases not matched to a gene: 5. This CDR3 reads CSVVASGREETQYF. CDR3 bases: TGCAGCGTTGTGGCTAGCGGGAGAGAAGAGACCCAGTACTTC.

This clonotype appeared a single time. The chain joins TRBV5-5 to TRBJ2-7; 8 bases are a match to TRBD1. CDR3 length equals 15 residues. Germline V lookup: CDR1 SGHKS, CDR2 YYEKEE (reference sequence). The V and J ends lost 1 base and 5 bases, in that order; junction bases with no gene match: 8. The CDR3 here is CASSLSRQGADEQYF. The CDR3 bases are TGTGCCAGCAGCTTGTCGAGGCAGGGGGCCGACGAGCAGTACTTC.

The rearrangement links TRBV7-2 to TRBJ1-5, with a tentative D call TRBD1 (5 bases). The germline V gene has CDR1 SGHTA and CDR2 FQGNSA. CDR3 length: 15 residues. Trimming took off 3 bases at V and 4 bases at J, with 13 bases between the two ends. The CDR3 DNA reads TGTGCCAGCAGCTTTGTTACAGGCTCGAATCAGCCCCAGCATTTT. Translated, it gives CASSFVTGSNQPQHF.

V usage is TRBV7-2 and J usage is TRBJ1-4, with D uncertain. From germline, CDR1 is SGHTA and CDR2 FQGNSA. V lost 2 bases, J lost 7 bases, and 8 bases lay in between. The CDR3 covers 13 residues. The CDR3: CASSLSGGEKLFF. CDR3 DNA: TGTGCCAGCAGCTTATCGGGTGGTGAAAAACTGTTTTTT.

V and J are TRBV30 and TRBJ1-1; D gene ambiguous. The length of the CDR3 is 14 residues. V was shortened by 1 base and J by 1 base, with 10 bases between the two germline ends. Germline V gene sequence: CDR1 GTSNPN, CDR2 SVGIG (reference sequence). The CDR3 loop is CAWSGRQKNTEAFF. The DNA of the CDR3 is TGTGCCTGGAGTGGCAGGCAGAAGAACACTGAAGCTTTCTTT.

This clonotype came up a few times. The chain has TRBV28 and TRBJ2-1; no firm D call. V was shortened by 4 bases and J by 3 bases, with 13 bases between the two germline ends. The CDR3 totals 15 residues. CDR1 MDHEN and CDR2 SYDVKM come from the germline V gene. CDR3 protein: CASSSAETHYNEQFF. The CDR3 DNA reads TGTGCCAGCAGTTCCGCGGAAACTCACTACAATGAGCAGTTCTTC. The entire variable domain, with the rest obtained from reference TRBV28 and TRBJ2-1, is as follows: DVKVTQSSRYLVKRTGEKVFLECVQDMDHENMFWYRQDPGLGLRLIYFSYDVKMKEKGDIPEGYSVSREKKERFSLILESASTNQTSMYLCASSSAETHYNEQFFGPGTRLTVL.

The gene calls are TRBV10-3 and TRBJ1-1; the D is unclear. The germline V gene has CDR1 ENHRY and CDR2 SYGVKD. V was shortened by 10 bases and J by 1 base, with 10 bases between the two germline ends. The CDR3 has 12 amino acids. CDR3 residues: CANSPSNTEAFF. Written as DNA, the CDR3 is TGTGCCAATTCCCCATCGAACACTGAAGCTTTCTTT.

This clonotype appeared a few times. The chain joins TRBV4-3 to TRBJ2-1; 12 nucleotides match TRBD2. V shed 0 bases and J 9 bases; nucleotides not matched to a gene: 0. CDR1 is LGHNA and CDR2 is YSLEER in the germline V gene. CDR3 length equals 14 residues. The CDR3 nucleotides read TGCGCCAGCAGCCAAGAACTAGCGGGAGGTGAGCAGTTCTTC. This sequence encodes CASSQELAGGEQFF.

This clonotype was counted between two and nine times. The J gene is TRBJ2-7, the V gene TRBV3-1; D gene ambiguous. V gave up 3 bases and J gave up 0 bases, with 3 bases separating them. The CDR3 extends over 12 amino acids. In germline, CDR1 is LGHDT, CDR2 YNNKEL (reference sequence). The chain's CDR3 is CASSHSSYEQYF. As DNA, the CDR3 is TGTGCCAGCAGCCACAGCTCCTACGAGCAGTACTTC.

The J gene is TRBJ1-1, the V gene TRBV5-1; D unclear. Germline V gives CDR1 SGHRS, CDR2 YFSETQ. The germline V and J ends were trimmed by 4 bases and 5 bases, with 15 bases remaining between them. The CDR3 sequence is 14 residues long. CDR3 loop: CASSVTGMGTEAFF. The CDR3, as DNA: TGCGCCAGCAGCGTGACGGGGATGGGAACTGAAGCTTTCTTT.

This chain links TRBV6-5 with TRBJ2-7; TRBD1 might be the D (5 bases). The CDR3 consists of 16 residues. V lost 0 bases, J lost 2 bases, and 14 bases lay in between. Germline CDR1 reads MNHEY; CDR2 reads SVGAGI. DNA of the CDR3: TGTGCCAGCAGTTACTCTGTGCTACAGGTTCCCTACGAGCAGTACTTC. It codes for CASSYSVLQVPYEQYF.

In this sample, this clonotype turned up a few times. The chain uses TRBV7-9 and TRBJ2-7; perhaps TRBD2 as D (6 bases). Trimming removed 2 bases at V and 0 bases at J, with 17 bases between. Germline V gene lookup returns CDR1 SEHNR and CDR2 FQNEAQ (reference sequence). The length of the CDR3 is 17 residues. This chain's CDR3 is CASSLTGVRRVSYEQYF. Written as DNA, the CDR3 is TGTGCCAGCAGCTTAACGGGGGTTCGGAGGGTCTCCTACGAGCAGTACTTC. Complete variable domain (other parts from reference TRBV7-9 and TRBJ2-7): DTGVSQNPRHKITKRGQNVTFRCDPISEHNRLYWYRQTLGQGPEFLTYFQNEAQLEKSRLLSDRFSAERPKGSFSTLEIQRTEQGDSAMYLCASSLTGVRRVSYEQYFGPGTRLTVT.

This chain uses TRBV4-1 with TRBJ2-4; D call uncertain. The V gene's germline CDR1 is MGHRA and CDR2 YSYEKL. Trimming took 0 bases from V and 10 from J, leaving 16 bases between them. The CDR3 contains 15 residues. Here the CDR3 reads CASSQDPQVLGIQYF. CDR3 DNA: TGCGCCAGCAGCCAAGATCCTCAGGTTCTAGGGATTCAGTACTTC.

V gene TRBV11-2 combines with J gene TRBJ2-5; D gene ambiguous. The CDR3 length is 15 residues. Trimming took off 3 bases at V and 4 bases at J, with 15 bases between the two ends. Germline CDR1 reads SGHAT; CDR2 reads FQNNGV. CDR3 protein: CASSLVLRTGETQYF. The CDR3 DNA is TGTGCCAGCAGCTTGGTGCTTCGGACGGGAGAGACCCAGTACTTC.

The rearrangement links TRBV29-1 to TRBJ1-5; no clear D. Trimming cost V 4 bases and J 7 bases, with 14 bases left between them. From germline, CDR1 is SQVTM and CDR2 ANQGSEA. This CDR3 has 13 amino acids. The CDR3 region is CSVADSLGQPQHF. For the CDR3, the DNA is TGCAGCGTTGCTGATAGTTTGGGGCAGCCCCAGCATTTT.

This clonotype turned up a few times. V gene TRBV7-2 combines with J gene TRBJ2-5, with D possibly being TRBD1 (6 bases). The CDR3 loop spans 14 amino acids. V shed 4 bases and J shed 4 bases, with 13 bases lying between them. The germline CDR1 and CDR2 sequences are SGHTA and FQGNSA. The CDR3 DNA follows: TGTGCCAGCAGCTACCAGGGGAAGGGAGAGACCCAGTACTTC. Translating it yields CASSYQGKGETQYF.

J is TRBJ2-6 and V is TRBV16, with D possibly TRBD1 on 5 matching bases. The V gene's germline CDR1 is KGHSY and CDR2 FQNENV. This CDR3 has 15 amino acids. V lost 7 bases and J lost 0, with 10 bases in between. CDR3 bases: TGTGCCAGCAATAAAGGGGCCTCTGGGGCCAACGTCCTGACTTTC. Its translation is CASNKGASGANVLTF.

The rearrangement links TRBV5-1 to TRBJ1-5; possible D gene TRBD1, 5 bases. V was trimmed by 4 bases and J by 4 bases, leaving 9 bases between them. Germline V gene data show CDR1 as SGHRS and CDR2 as YFSETQ. The CDR3 has 13 amino acids. CDR3 in amino acids: CASSKDTNQPQHF. CDR3 sequence (DNA): TGCGCCAGCAGCAAGGACACGAATCAGCCCCAGCATTTT.

V and J are TRBV20-1 and TRBJ1-5; D remains unclear. V was shortened by 8 bases and J by 8 bases, with 22 bases between the two germline ends. The CDR3 is 14 amino acids. Germline lookup yields CDR1 DFQATT and CDR2 SNEGSKA (reference sequence). CDR3 sequence (DNA): TGCAGTACCAGGCGCGGCTTGGGTTTGGAGCCCCAGCATTTT. It translates to CSTRRGLGLEPQHF.

This chain connects TRBV20-1 to TRBJ2-7; D not resolved. This CDR3 is built from 13 residues. V lost 6 bases, J lost 0 bases, and 12 bases lay in between. Per the germline V gene, CDR1 is DFQATT and CDR2 is SNEGSKA (reference sequence). Written as DNA, the CDR3 is TGCAGTGCATTAACGCCAGACTCCTACGAGCAGTACTTC. Translation gives CSALTPDSYEQYF.

V usage is TRBV6-5 and J usage is TRBJ2-6; D ambiguous. Trimming pared 2 bases from V and 0 bases from J, leaving 5 bases between. Looked up from germline, CDR1 is MNHEY and CDR2 is SVGAGI. The CDR3 is 15 residues long. The CDR3 DNA is TGTGCCAGCAGTTACCCTATCTCTGGGGCCAACGTCCTGACTTTC. Translation gives CASSYPISGANVLTF.

This clonotype has just a few counts. This chain uses TRBV28 with TRBJ2-7; D is perhaps TRBD1 or TRBD2 (5 bases each). Trimming left V 7 bases short and J 6 bases short, with 16 bases between. The germline V gene has CDR1 MDHEN and CDR2 SYDVKM. CDR3 length: 13 residues. The CDR3 is CASNPGSGLEQYF. DNA of the CDR3: TGTGCCAGCAACCCGGGGTCAGGGCTCGAGCAGTACTTC.